The entry below gives a single T cell receptor beta chain sequence along with its context. This sample is part of a study of blood T cell repertoires in COVID-19. Study overall: Acute and convalescent COVID-19 samples came from the United States, Italy and Spain. From T cells, B-cell-depleted T cells, or PBMCs came the material, which was cDNA or gDNA.

In the source study's methods: Nucleated cell number was recorded as an estimate derived from reference gene primer amplification. Measured with immunoSEQ multiplex PCR; TCRdb has only the in-frame clones, and not every one. The DNA was the basis for D and trimming; V, J and clone size are from that table. This sample has about 88,000 clones; roughly 88% occur once, and the top ten carry roughly 25%. Germline V gene data show CDR1 as SGHTA and CDR2 as FQGNSA. The trim removed 5 bases at V and 7 bases at J, leaving 9 bases unmatched. The CDR3 has 15 residues. This receptor was identified in a human donor in a cohort sampled during active COVID-19. Sequencing used peripheral blood. V is TRBV7-2 and J is TRBJ2-3; 10 positions match TRBD2. CDR3 sequence reads: CASSPPSGGDYTQYF. The CDR3 coding sequence is TGTGCCAGCAGCCCGCCTAGCGGGGGCGATTATACGCAGTATTTT.